The entry below gives a single TCR beta chain sequence along with its context. The data belong to a study of blood T cell repertoires in COVID-19. The method was immunoSEQ multiplex PCR; TCRdb's version includes in-frame clones alone and lacks a portion of them. Among about 190,000 clones listed, roughly nine tenths were seen once. The source of this sequence is a man in his thirties or forties with acute or convalescent COVID-19. Material: peripheral blood.

The DNA for the CDR3 is TGTGCCAGCAGTTTTGCTAGCTTAGGCACCGGGGAGCTGTTTTTT. Its translation: CASSFASLGTGELFF. The chain links TRBV28 to TRBJ2-2; TRBD2 might be the D (5 bases). Germline CDR1 reads MDHEN; CDR2 reads SYDVKM. V dropped 3 bases and J dropped 4 bases, with 12 bases sitting between them. The CDR3 contains 15 residues. The variable domain in full, completed from reference TRBV28 and TRBJ2-2, reads DVKVTQSSRYLVKRTGEKVFLECVQDMDHENMFWYRQDPGLGLRLIYFSYDVKMKEKGDIPEGYSVSREKKERFSLILESASTNQTSMYLCASSFASLGTGELFFGEGSRLTVL.